This TCR beta chain was recorded in a study of graft-versus-host responses after intestinal transplantation. Study summary: Transplantation in recipients was multivisceral, liver-intestinal, or isolated intestinal. Study conclusions and caveats: GvH clones were identified in recipient marrow, with some first appearing in ileum or blood.

CDR3 length equals 11 residues. CDR1 is SGHRS and CDR2 is YFSETQ in the germline V gene. Trimming removed 5 bases from V and 13 bases from J, with 15 bases in between. As to this clone: Antigen unknown.

Some clones are missing from TCRdb's copy, which holds only in-frame ones; the method was immunoSEQ multiplex PCR. Among 49,000 or so clones listed, just under 95% were seen once. The TCR was taken from a human patient who received an intestinal transplant, so some T cells may come from the graft donor. The chain joins TRBV5-1 to TRBJ1-2; D gene ambiguous. This material consisted of PBMCs, taken around 790 days after a first intestinal transplant, on the day of a second. This chain's CDR3 is CASSFGGLLTF. The CDR3 DNA reads as TGCGCCAGCAGTTTCGGCGGGTTGCTCACCTTC.